These T cell receptor beta chains were read from a single sample in a study of T cell responses to AZD1222 COVID-19 vaccine. Profiled with immunoSEQ multiplex PCR; TCRdb holds only in-frame clones, not every one. The data contain around 140,000 clones, approximately 95% of them singletons. The sequencing used peripheral blood, collected on day 0 of MenACWY control vaccination. The receptor set was obtained from an adult in good health. CDR3s include the opening cysteine and the closing phenylalanine or tryptophan. The D gene is left open where the match is weak. The listing skips clone size in some rows; elsewhere it reads once, few, many or a size class.

-,TRBV5-1,TRBJ1-1,-,TGCGCCAGCAGCCGGCAGGCTAACCCGGACACTGAAGCTTTCTTT,CASSRQANPDTEAFF
few,TRBV5-4,TRBJ2-7,-,TGTGCCAGCAGCTTCACGCCCTACCCTCTAACGGGCGAGCAGTACTTC,CASSFTPYPLTGEQYF
-,TRBV19,TRBJ2-2,TRBD1,TGTGCCAGTAGTATAGGGACAGGGGCCACCGGGGAGCTGTTTTTT,CASSIGTGATGELFF
-,TRBV18,TRBJ1-5,TRBD1,TGTGCCAGCTCAAAGGGGACAGGAGACAATCAGCCCCAGCATTTT,CASSKGTGDNQPQHF
-,TRBV10-3,TRBJ1-6,TRBD1,TGTGCCATCAGCCGACCTCCGGGACAGTCTTTTAATTCACCCCTCCACTTT,CAISRPPGQSFNSPLHF
-,TRBV28,TRBJ2-7,-,TGTGCCAGCAGCCGGGAAGACGAGCAGTACTTC,CASSREDEQYF
-,TRBV29-1,TRBJ1-1,TRBD1,TGCAGCGTGGGGCAGGGGGCTCACACTGAAGCTTTCTTT,CSVGQGAHTEAFF
-,TRBV19,TRBJ1-5,-,TGTGCCAGTAGTAGGTCGGCTAATCAGCCCCAGCATTTT,CASSRSANQPQHF
-,TRBV5-6,TRBJ2-3,-,TGTGCCAGCAGCTTGGCCGTCCTCAGAGGCACAGATACGCAGTATTTT,CASSLAVLRGTDTQYF
once,TRBV6-4,TRBJ2-2,TRBD2,TGTGCCAGCAGTGAGGGACTAGCGAACACCGGGGAGCTGTTTTTT,CASSEGLANTGELFF
-,TRBV18,TRBJ1-4,-,TGTGCCAGCTCACCCCTGGAGGGACACCTCCCAGCAACTAATGAAAAACTGTTTTTT,CASSPLEGHLPATNEKLFF
-,TRBV13,TRBJ1-1,-,TGTGCCAGCAGCGAATCCCCGAACACTGAAGCTTTCTTT,CASSESPNTEAFF
-,TRBV9,TRBJ2-7,TRBD1,TGTGCCAGCAGCGTCGGGACAGGTTTTTCCTACGAGCAGTACTTC,CASSVGTGFSYEQYF
-,TRBV14,TRBJ1-5,-,TGTGCCAGCAGCCCCACTGGGACCGGCAATCAGCCCCAGCATTTT,CASSPTGTGNQPQHF
-,TRBV18,TRBJ1-2,-,TGTGCCAGCTCACCTGCGGGGGTGCAGGGCGTGGGTGGCTACACCTTC,CASSPAGVQGVGGYTF
-,TRBV15,TRBJ1-2,TRBD1,TGTGCCACCAGCAGACCGGGACAGGGGGCTAACTATGGCTACACCTTC,CATSRPGQGANYGYTF
-,TRBV4-3,TRBJ2-1,-,TGCGCCAGCAGCCAAGTGCCGGCAGGGCCTTTCAATGAGCAGTTCTTC,CASSQVPAGPFNEQFF
once,TRBV20-1,TRBJ1-2,-,TGCAGTGCTAGTGGAGGGGGGCACGCTGGCTACACCTTC,CSASGGGHAGYTF
-,TRBV5-1,TRBJ1-5,TRBD1,TGCGCCAGCAGCCCGGGACAGGGAGGTCGTAACGGCAACAATCAGCCCCAGCATTTT,CASSPGQGGRNGNNQPQHF
-,TRBV24-1,TRBJ2-1,TRBD2,TGTGCCACCAGTGATTCTGAGAGCGGGGGCCACAATGAGCAGTTCTTC,CATSDSESGGHNEQFF
-,TRBV28,TRBJ1-5,-,TGTGCCAGCAGTTTATTGGGCGTGACACAGGGCGAGAGCAATCAGCCCCAGCATTTT,CASSLLGVTQGESNQPQHF
-,TRBV4-2,TRBJ2-2,-,TGTGCCAGCAGCCAAGATTTGGGGGGAGAGGACACCGGGGAGCTGTTTTTT,CASSQDLGGEDTGELFF
-,TRBV3-1/TRBV3-2,TRBJ1-4,-,TGTGCCAGCAGCCCGACAGGTTTTAATGAAAAACTGTTTTTT,CASSPTGFNEKLFF
-,TRBV2,TRBJ2-3,TRBD1,TGTGCCAGACAGGGGGAGAATAGAGATACGCAGTATTTT,CARQGENRDTQYF
-,TRBV30,TRBJ2-7,TRBD2,TGTGCCGGTAAACTAGCGGGAGGCTCCTACGAGCAGTACTTC,CAGKLAGGSYEQYF
-,TRBV5-1,TRBJ1-1,-,TGCGCCAGCAGCTTGGCCGGGAGGAGCGAAGCTTTCTTT,CASSLAGRSEAFF
-,TRBV28,TRBJ1-2,-,TGTGCCAGCAGTTTATCGAGCTATGGCTACACCTTC,CASSLSSYGYTF
-,TRBV6-1,TRBJ1-6,-,TGTGCCAGCAGTGAAGCGGGGGGGAGCTCCTATAATTCACCCCTCCACTTT,CASSEAGGSSYNSPLHF
-,TRBV7-9,TRBJ2-3,TRBD2,TGTGCCAGCAGCTCCCGCGGGAGACTCACAGATACGCAGTATTTT,CASSSRGRLTDTQYF
-,TRBV9,TRBJ2-1,-,TGTGCCAGCAGCGCACGCCCCCTTAGTGAGCAGTTCTTC,CASSARPLSEQFF
-,TRBV9,TRBJ1-1,-,TGTGCCAGCAGCGTAGGGGGGCGGGTAGATGAAGCTTTCTTT,CASSVGGRVDEAFF
-,TRBV5-6,TRBJ1-2,TRBD1,TGTGCCAGCAGCCCCGTACCGGGACAGGGACTCTATGGCTACACCTTC,CASSPVPGQGLYGYTF
-,TRBV6-1,TRBJ1-2,-,TGTGCCAGCAGTGAACGAGTGGTCGGACGCTTTTATGGCTACACCTTC,CASSERVVGRFYGYTF